The source of this T cell receptor (beta chain) is a study of Graves' ophthalmopathy and Graves' hyperthyroidism. This clonotype was counted many times. Its antigen is unidentified. Every ophthalmopathy donor presented moderate-to-severe activity, CAS ≥3, NOSPECS ≥4 and duration under 3 months. Between the trimmed V and J ends, which lost 5 bases and 4 bases, there was a span of 13 bases. Germline CDR1 SGDLS, CDR2 YYNGEE. The CDR3 runs to 14 residues. The TCR beta CDR3 regions underwent amplification from RNA transcripts. Amplification began with first-round RT-PCR using HTBI primers, then second-round multiplex PCR was performed. TCRdb re-analysed the multiplex PCR reads in MiXCR, keeping a single row per CDR3 protein. Of about 410,000 distinct CDR3 sequences in the sample, about 16% were seen once. General study results and limits: Blood contained most expanded thyroid clonotypes exceeding 0.001 frequency.

The gene calls are TRBV9 and TRBJ1-5; D is undetermined. Sequenced input: peripheral blood. The clonotype originates from a woman under 30 with Graves' ophthalmopathy. The DNA of the CDR3 is TGTGCCAGCAGTCGACCCGACACGAATCAGCCCCAGCATTTT. As protein: CASSRPDTNQPQHF.